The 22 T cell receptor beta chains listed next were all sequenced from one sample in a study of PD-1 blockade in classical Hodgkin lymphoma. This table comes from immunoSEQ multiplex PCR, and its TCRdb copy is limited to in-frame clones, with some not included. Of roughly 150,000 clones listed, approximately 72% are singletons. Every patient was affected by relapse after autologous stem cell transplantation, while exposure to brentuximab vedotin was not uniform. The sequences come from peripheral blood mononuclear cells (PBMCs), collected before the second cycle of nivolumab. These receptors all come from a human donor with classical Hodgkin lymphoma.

The DNA of the CDR3 is TGTGCCAGCAGCTTAGGTCGGGGGGACGCAGAGACCCAGTACTTC. Its protein product is CASSLGRGDAETQYF. The V call is TRBV11-3, the J call TRBJ2-5; the match to TRBD2 covers 7 bases. CDR3 length: 15 residues. V trimming: 1 base; J trimming: 4 bases; junction bases outside the gene matches: 6. The V gene's germline CDR1 is SGHNT and CDR2 YENEEA. Variable domain in full (rest from reference TRBV11-3 and TRBJ2-5): EAGVVQSPRYKIIEKKQPVAFWCNPISGHNTLYWYLQNLGQGPELLIRYENEEAVDDSQLPKDRFSAERLKGVDSTLKIQPAELGDSAVYLCASSLGRGDAETQYFGPGTRLLVL.

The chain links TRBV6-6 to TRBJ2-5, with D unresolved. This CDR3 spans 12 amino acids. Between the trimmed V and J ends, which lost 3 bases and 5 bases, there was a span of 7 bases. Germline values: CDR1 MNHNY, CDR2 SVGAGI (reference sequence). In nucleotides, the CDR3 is TGTGCCAGCAGTTATTCCTGGGAGACCCAGTACTTC. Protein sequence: CASSYSWETQYF.

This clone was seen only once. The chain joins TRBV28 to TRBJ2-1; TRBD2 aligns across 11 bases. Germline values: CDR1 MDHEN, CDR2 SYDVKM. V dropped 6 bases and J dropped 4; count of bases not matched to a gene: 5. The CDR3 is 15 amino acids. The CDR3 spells CASRLLAGAYNEQFF. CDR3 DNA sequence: TGTGCCAGCAGACTACTAGCGGGAGCTTACAATGAGCAGTTCTTC.

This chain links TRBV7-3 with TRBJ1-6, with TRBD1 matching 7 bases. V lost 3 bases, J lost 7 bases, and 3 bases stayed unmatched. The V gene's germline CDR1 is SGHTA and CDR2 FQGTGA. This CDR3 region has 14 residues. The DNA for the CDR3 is TGTGCCAGCAGCTTCCAGGGGGGGAATTCACCCCTCCACTTT. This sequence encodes CASSFQGGNSPLHF.

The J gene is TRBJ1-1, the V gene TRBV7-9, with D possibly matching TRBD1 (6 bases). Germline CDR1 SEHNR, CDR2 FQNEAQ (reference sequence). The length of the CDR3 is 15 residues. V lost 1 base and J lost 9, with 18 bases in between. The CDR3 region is CASSLGVPGAVKAFF. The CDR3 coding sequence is TGTGCCAGCAGCTTAGGTGTTCCGGGGGCGGTAAAAGCTTTCTTT.

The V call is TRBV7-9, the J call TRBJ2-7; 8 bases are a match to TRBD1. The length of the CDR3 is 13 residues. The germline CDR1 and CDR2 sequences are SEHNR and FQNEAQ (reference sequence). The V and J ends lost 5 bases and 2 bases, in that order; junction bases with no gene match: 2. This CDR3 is CASSPGGPYEQYF. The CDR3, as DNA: TGTGCCAGCAGCCCAGGGGGCCCCTACGAGCAGTACTTC.

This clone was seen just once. The CDR3 coding sequence is TGTGCCAGCAGCTTAGCGATAGCGGGATTCAATGAGCAGTTCTTC. It specifies CASSLAIAGFNEQFF. The V and J genes are TRBV7-9 and TRBJ2-1; 8 positions agree with TRBD2. Germline-derived CDR1 and CDR2 are SEHNR and FQNEAQ (reference sequence). The CDR3 runs to 15 residues. V trimming: 0 bases; J trimming: 6 bases; junction bases outside the gene matches: 4.

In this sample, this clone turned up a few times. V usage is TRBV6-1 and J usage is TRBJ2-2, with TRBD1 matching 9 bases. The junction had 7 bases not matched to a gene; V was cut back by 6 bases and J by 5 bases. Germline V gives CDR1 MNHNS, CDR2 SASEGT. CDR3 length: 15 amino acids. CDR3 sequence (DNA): TGTGCCAGCAGACTACAGGGGGCCGGGACCGGGGAGCTGTTTTTT. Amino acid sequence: CASRLQGAGTGELFF.

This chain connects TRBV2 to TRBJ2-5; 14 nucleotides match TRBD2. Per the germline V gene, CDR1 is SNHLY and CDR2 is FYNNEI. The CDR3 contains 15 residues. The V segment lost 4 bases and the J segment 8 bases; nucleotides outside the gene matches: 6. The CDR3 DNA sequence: TGTGCCAGCAGTGCACCGGGACTAGCGGGAGTAACCCAGTACTTC. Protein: CASSAPGLAGVTQYF.

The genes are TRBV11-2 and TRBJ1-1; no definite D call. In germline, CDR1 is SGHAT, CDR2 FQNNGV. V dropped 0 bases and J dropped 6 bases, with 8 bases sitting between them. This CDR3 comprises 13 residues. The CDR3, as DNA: TGTGCCAGCAGCTTAGATACGGACTCTGAAGCTTTCTTT. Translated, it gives CASSLDTDSEAFF.

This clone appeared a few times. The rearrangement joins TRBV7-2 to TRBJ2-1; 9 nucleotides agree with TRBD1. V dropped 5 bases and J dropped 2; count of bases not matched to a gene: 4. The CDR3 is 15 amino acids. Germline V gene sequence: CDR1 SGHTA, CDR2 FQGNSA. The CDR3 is CASSRTGAPYNEQFF. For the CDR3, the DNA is TGTGCCAGCAGCCGGACAGGGGCCCCCTACAATGAGCAGTTCTTC.

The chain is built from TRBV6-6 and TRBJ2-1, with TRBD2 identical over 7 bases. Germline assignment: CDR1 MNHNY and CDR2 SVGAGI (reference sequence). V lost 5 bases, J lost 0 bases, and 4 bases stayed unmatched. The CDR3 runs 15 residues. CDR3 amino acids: CASSTRGSSYNEQFF. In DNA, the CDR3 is TGTGCCAGCAGTACCCGCGGGAGCTCCTACAATGAGCAGTTCTTC.

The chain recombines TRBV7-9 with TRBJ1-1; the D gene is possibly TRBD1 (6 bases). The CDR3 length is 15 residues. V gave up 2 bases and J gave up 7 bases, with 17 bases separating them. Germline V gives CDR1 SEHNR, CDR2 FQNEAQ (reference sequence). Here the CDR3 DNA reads TGTGCCAGCAGCTTAAGGACAGTTATAGGGAGTGAAGCTTTCTTT. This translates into CASSLRTVIGSEAFF.

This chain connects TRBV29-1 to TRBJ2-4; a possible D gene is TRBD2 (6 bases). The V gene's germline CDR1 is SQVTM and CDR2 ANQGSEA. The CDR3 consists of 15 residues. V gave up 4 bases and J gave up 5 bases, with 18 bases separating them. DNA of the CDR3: TGCAGCGTTGTTGGCGGTGGAGGGTCTGAAAACATTCAGTACTTC. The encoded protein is CSVVGGGGSENIQYF.

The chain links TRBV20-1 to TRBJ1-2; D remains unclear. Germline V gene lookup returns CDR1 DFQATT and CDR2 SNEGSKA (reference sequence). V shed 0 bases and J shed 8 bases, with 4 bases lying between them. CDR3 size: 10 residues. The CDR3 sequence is CSARDVGYTF. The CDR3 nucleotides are TGCAGTGCTAGAGATGTGGGCTACACCTTC.

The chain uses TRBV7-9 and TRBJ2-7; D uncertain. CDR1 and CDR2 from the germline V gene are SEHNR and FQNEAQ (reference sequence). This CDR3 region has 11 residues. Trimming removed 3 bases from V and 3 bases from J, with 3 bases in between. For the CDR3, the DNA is TGTGCCAGCAGCTTTTTCTACGAGCAGTACTTC. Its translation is CASSFFYEQYF.

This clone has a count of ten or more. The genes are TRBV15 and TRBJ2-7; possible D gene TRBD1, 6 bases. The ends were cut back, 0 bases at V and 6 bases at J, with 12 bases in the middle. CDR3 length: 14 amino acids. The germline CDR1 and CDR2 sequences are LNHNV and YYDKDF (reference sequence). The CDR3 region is CATSRDAGEGEQYF. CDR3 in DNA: TGTGCCACCAGCAGAGATGCAGGGGAAGGCGAGCAGTACTTC.

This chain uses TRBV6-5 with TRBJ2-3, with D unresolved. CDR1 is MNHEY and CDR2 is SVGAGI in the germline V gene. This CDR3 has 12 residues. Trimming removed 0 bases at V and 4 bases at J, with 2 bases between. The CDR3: CASSYSSDTQYF. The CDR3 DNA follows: TGTGCCAGCAGTTACTCCTCAGATACGCAGTATTTT.

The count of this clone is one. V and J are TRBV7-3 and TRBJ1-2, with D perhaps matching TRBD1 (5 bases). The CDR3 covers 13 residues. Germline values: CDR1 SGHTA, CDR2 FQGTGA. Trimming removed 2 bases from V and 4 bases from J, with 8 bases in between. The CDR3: CASSLGQGYGYTF. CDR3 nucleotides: TGTGCCAGCAGCTTAGGTCAGGGCTATGGCTACACCTTC. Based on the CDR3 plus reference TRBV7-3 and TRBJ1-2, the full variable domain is GAGVSQTPSNKVTEKGKYVELRCDPISGHTALYWYRQSLGQGPEFLIYFQGTGAADDSGLPNDRFFAVRPEGSVSTLKIQRTERGDSAVYLCASSLGQGYGYTFGSGTRLTVV.

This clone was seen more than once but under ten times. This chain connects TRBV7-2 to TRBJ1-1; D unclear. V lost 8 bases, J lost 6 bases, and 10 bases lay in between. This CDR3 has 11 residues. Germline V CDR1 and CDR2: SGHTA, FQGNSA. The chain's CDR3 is CASEYGSEAFF. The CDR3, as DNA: TGTGCCAGCGAATATGGGTCTGAAGCTTTCTTT.

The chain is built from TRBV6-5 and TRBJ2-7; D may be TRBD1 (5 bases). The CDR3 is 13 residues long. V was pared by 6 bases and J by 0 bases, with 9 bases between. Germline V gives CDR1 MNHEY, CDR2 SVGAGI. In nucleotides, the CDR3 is TGTGCCAGCAGACCAGGGTCCTCCTACGAGCAGTACTTC. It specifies CASRPGSSYEQYF.

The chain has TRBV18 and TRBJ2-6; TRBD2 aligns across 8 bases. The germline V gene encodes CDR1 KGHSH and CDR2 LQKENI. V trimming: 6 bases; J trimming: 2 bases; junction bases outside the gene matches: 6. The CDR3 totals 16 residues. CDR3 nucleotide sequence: TGTGCCAGCTCTCCGAGCGGGAGAACTGGGGCCAACGTCCTGACTTTC. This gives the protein CASSPSGRTGANVLTF.